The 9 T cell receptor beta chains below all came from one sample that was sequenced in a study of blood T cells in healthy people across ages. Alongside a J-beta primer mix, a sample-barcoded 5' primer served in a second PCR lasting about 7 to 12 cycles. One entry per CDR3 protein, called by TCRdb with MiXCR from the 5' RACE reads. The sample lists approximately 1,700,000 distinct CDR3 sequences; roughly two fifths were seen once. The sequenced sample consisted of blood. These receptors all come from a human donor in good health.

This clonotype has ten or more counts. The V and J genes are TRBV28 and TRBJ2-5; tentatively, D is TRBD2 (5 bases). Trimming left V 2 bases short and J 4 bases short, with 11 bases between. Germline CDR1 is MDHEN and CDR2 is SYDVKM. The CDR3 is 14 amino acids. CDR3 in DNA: TGTGCCAGCAGTTTACGGGAATATGGAGAGACCCAGTACTTC. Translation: CASSLREYGETQYF. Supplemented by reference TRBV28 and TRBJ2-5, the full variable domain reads DVKVTQSSRYLVKRTGEKVFLECVQDMDHENMFWYRQDPGLGLRLIYFSYDVKMKEKGDIPEGYSVSREKKERFSLILESASTNQTSMYLCASSLREYGETQYFGPGTRLLVL.

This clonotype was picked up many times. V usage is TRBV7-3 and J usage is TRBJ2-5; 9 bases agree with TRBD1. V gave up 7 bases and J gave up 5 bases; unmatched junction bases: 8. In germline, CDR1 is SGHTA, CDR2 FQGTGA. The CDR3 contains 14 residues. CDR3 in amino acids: CASNRQGVVETQYF. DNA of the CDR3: TGTGCCAGCAACCGACAGGGGGTTGTGGAGACCCAGTACTTC.

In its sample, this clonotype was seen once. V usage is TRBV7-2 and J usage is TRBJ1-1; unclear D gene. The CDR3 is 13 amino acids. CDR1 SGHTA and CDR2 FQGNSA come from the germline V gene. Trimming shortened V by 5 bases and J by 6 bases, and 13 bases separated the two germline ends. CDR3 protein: CASSLYPSSEAFF. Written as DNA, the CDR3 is TGTGCCAGCAGCCTTTACCCCAGCTCTGAAGCTTTCTTT.

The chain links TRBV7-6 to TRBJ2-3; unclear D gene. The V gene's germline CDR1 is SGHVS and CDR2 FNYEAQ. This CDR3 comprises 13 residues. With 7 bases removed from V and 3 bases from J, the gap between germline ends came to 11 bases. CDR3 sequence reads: CASTEMVTDTQYF. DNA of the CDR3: TGTGCCAGCACCGAGATGGTAACAGATACGCAGTATTTT.

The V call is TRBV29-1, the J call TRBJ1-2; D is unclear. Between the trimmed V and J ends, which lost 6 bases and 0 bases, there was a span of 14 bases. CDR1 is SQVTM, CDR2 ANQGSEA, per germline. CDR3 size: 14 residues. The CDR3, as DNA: TGCAGCGTGGTCGGGCGGTATACTAACTATGGCTACACCTTC. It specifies CSVVGRYTNYGYTF. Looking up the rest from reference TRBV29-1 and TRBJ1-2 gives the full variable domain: SAVISQKPSRDICQRGTSLTIQCQVDSQVTMMFWYRQQPGQSLTLIATANQGSEATYESGFVIDKFPISRPNLTFSTLTVSNMSPEDSSIYLCSVVGRYTNYGYTFGSGTRLTVV.

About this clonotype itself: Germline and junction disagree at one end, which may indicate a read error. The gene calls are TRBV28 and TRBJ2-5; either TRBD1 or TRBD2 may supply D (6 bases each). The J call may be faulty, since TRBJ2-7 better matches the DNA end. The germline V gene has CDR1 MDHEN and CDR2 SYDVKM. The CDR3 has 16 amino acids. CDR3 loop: CTSSLPGGRVIYEQYF. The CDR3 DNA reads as TGTACCAGCAGTTTGCCCGGGGGCAGAGTGATCTACGAGCAGTACTTC.

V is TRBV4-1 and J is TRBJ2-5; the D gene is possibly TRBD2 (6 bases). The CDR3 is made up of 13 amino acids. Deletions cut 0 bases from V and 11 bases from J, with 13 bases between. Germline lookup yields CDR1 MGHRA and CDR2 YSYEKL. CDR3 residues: CASSQERSAGQYF. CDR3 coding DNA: TGCGCCAGCAGCCAAGAAAGGAGCGCGGGGCAGTACTTC.

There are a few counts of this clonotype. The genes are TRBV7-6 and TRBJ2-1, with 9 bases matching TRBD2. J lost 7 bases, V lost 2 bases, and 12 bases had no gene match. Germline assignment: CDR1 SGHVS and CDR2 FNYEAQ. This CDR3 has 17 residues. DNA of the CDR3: TGTGCCAGCAGCTTATTCGATGGCGGGGGGGCTGGGAATGAGCAGTTCTTC. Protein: CASSLFDGGGAGNEQFF.

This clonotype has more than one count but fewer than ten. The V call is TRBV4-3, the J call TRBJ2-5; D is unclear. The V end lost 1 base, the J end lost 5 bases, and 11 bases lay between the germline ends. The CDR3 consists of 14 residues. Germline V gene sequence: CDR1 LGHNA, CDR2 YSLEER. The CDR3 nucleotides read TGCGCCAGCAGCCAAGGTAGATTGGCGGAGACCCAGTACTTC. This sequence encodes CASSQGRLAETQYF.